A single sample is the source of the 20 T cell receptor beta chains below, sequenced in a study of blood T cell repertoires in COVID-19. The repertoire was sequenced with immunoSEQ multiplex PCR; TCRdb's copy has only in-frame clones and lacks some. The sample carries 200,000 to 300,000 clones, roughly 91% recorded once. Input material: peripheral blood. The receptors stem from a man younger than 40 with COVID-19, enrolled during active disease.

The V call is TRBV28, the J call TRBJ2-7, with D perhaps TRBD2 (5 bases). The CDR3 sequence is 15 residues long. Trimming cost V 2 bases and J 4 bases, with 15 bases left between them. CDR1 MDHEN and CDR2 SYDVKM come from the germline V gene. CDR3 loop: CASSLRPTRGYEQYF. CDR3 nucleotides: TGTGCCAGCAGTTTACGTCCGACCCGGGGTTACGAGCAGTACTTC.

This sequence joins TRBV4-1 and TRBJ2-1, with TRBD1 matching 8 bases. Trimming at V came to 6 bases and at J to 2 bases, leaving 6 bases not matched to a gene. Germline-derived CDR1 and CDR2 are MGHRA and YSYEKL. The CDR3 has 15 residues. In DNA, the CDR3 is TGCGCCAGCAGGGGGGACAGGCTTGCCTACAATGAGCAGTTCTTC. It is translated as CASRGDRLAYNEQFF.

The rearrangement uses TRBV5-1 and TRBJ2-3, with D possibly TRBD2 on 5 matching bases. Germline CDR1 SGHRS, CDR2 YFSETQ. The CDR3 is 15 amino acids. Trimming took 4 bases from V and 0 from J, leaving 12 bases between them. The CDR3 DNA reads as TGCGCCAGCAGCCCGGACTGGATCAGCACAGATACGCAGTATTTT. Translation: CASSPDWISTDTQYF.

This sequence joins TRBV10-3 and TRBJ2-1; 8 nucleotides agree with TRBD2. Germline CDR1 is ENHRY and CDR2 is SYGVKD. There are 17 residues in the CDR3. J gave up 5 bases and V 0 bases, and 9 bases lay outside the gene matches. The CDR3 bases are TGTGCCATCAGTGAGTCTTTCGGGGGGGGCAGTGACAATGAGCAGTTCTTC. Translating it yields CAISESFGGGSDNEQFF.

The chain uses TRBV6-5 and TRBJ1-1, with 7 positions matching TRBD1. From germline, CDR1 is MNHEY and CDR2 SVGAGI. There are 14 residues in the CDR3. V trimming: 6 bases; J trimming: 5 bases; junction bases outside the gene matches: 9. The CDR3 nucleotides are TGTGCCAGCAGATCACAGGGGTTGGGGACTGAAGCTTTCTTT. Its protein product is CASRSQGLGTEAFF.

V and J are TRBV12-3 or TRBV12-4 and TRBJ1-4; TRBD1 matches 8 bases. CDR3 size: 13 residues. J was trimmed by 6 bases and V by 5 bases; bases with no gene match: 2. The CDR3 reads CASSNRGYEKLFF. The DNA of the CDR3 is TGTGCCAGCAGTAACAGGGGGTATGAAAAACTGTTTTTT.

V is TRBV30 and J is TRBJ1-4; 8 bases fit TRBD1. The germline V gene has CDR1 GTSNPN and CDR2 SVGIG (reference sequence). Losses at the gene ends were 3 bases for V and 8 bases for J; bases not matched to a gene: 2. The CDR3 covers 12 residues. The chain's CDR3 is CAWSGQGEKLFF. The CDR3, as DNA: TGTGCCTGGAGCGGACAGGGAGAAAAACTGTTTTTT.

V usage is TRBV2 and J usage is TRBJ1-6, with D perhaps TRBD1 (6 bases). The CDR3 has 15 amino acids. Germline V lookup: CDR1 SNHLY, CDR2 FYNNEI. Trimming shortened V by 4 bases and J by 6 bases, and 13 bases separated the two germline ends. The CDR3 protein is CASSGGHHINSPLHF. The CDR3 nucleotides read TGTGCCAGCAGTGGGGGACACCATATTAATTCACCCCTCCACTTT. The entire variable domain, with the rest obtained from reference TRBV2 and TRBJ1-6, is as follows: EPEVTQTPSHQVTQMGQEVILRCVPISNHLYFYWYRQILGQKVEFLVSFYNNEISEKSEIFDDQFSVERPDGSNFTLKIRSTKLEDSAMYFCASSGGHHINSPLHFGNGTRLTVT.

In its sample, this clone was seen once. In nucleotides, the CDR3 is TGTGCCAGCAGCCCTTCGACTATGAATTCACCCCTCCACTTT. This sequence encodes CASSPSTMNSPLHF. The rearrangement joins TRBV7-9 to TRBJ1-6; D gene unclear. Trimming took 5 bases from V and 7 from J, leaving 12 bases between them. Germline V lookup: CDR1 SEHNR, CDR2 FQNEAQ (reference sequence). The CDR3 covers 14 residues.

The CDR3 is CASSETAGLGETQYF. As DNA, the CDR3 is TGTGCCAGCAGTGAAACGGCGGGGCTAGGAGAGACCCAGTACTTC. This chain connects TRBV2 to TRBJ2-5, with TRBD2 as a possible D gene (6 bases). Between the trimmed V and J ends, which lost 2 bases and 4 bases, there was a span of 14 bases. The V gene's germline CDR1 is SNHLY and CDR2 FYNNEI. The CDR3 consists of 15 residues. The full variable domain, with the rest looked up from reference TRBV2 and TRBJ2-5, is EPEVTQTPSHQVTQMGQEVILRCVPISNHLYFYWYRQILGQKVEFLVSFYNNEISEKSEIFDDQFSVERPDGSNFTLKIRSTKLEDSAMYFCASSETAGLGETQYFGPGTRLLVL.

This clone has just a few counts. The chain employs TRBV6-5 and TRBJ2-5; 8 bases agree with TRBD1. This CDR3 has 13 amino acids. Germline trimming cut 6 bases from V and 4 bases from J; bases unmatched to any gene: 4. CDR1 MNHEY and CDR2 SVGAGI come from the germline V gene. CDR3 loop: CASRDRVGETQYF. In DNA form, the CDR3 reads TGTGCCAGCAGGGACAGGGTGGGAGAGACCCAGTACTTC.

The rearrangement joins TRBV19 to TRBJ2-1, with TRBD2 matching 11 bases. CDR1 is LNHDA, CDR2 SQIVND, per germline (reference sequence). V was pared by 5 bases and J by 4 bases, with 10 bases of the junction left unmatched. CDR3 length equals 17 residues. CDR3 region: CASSWSVLAGGYNEQFF. The CDR3 bases are TGTGCCAGTAGTTGGTCGGTCCTAGCGGGGGGTTACAATGAGCAGTTCTTC.

This chain links TRBV6-5 with TRBJ1-1; D call uncertain. CDR1 and CDR2 from the germline V gene are MNHEY and SVGAGI. This CDR3 region has 15 residues. The V end was cut by 0 bases, the J end by 0 bases, with 8 bases between. Here the CDR3 reads CASSYSQNMNTEAFF. The DNA for the CDR3 is TGTGCCAGCAGTTACTCCCAGAACATGAACACTGAAGCTTTCTTT.

V usage is TRBV21-1 and J usage is TRBJ2-1; TRBD1 was called by the table and not checked on the DNA. TRBV21-1 is designated a pseudogene. This CDR3 contains 18 residues. The chain's CDR3 is CASSKALLDSSPYNEQFF. Here the CDR3 DNA reads TGTGCCAGCAGCAAAGCGCTTCTGGACAGCTCCCCCTACAATGAGCAGTTCTTC.

The chain recombines TRBV5-1 with TRBJ2-3, with 12 nucleotides matching TRBD1. Germline V gives CDR1 SGHRS, CDR2 YFSETQ. J gave up 1 base and V 2 bases, and 8 bases lay outside the gene matches. This CDR3 comprises 18 residues. CDR3 sequence: CASSLRDRGPGGTDTQYF. DNA for the CDR3: TGCGCCAGCAGCTTAAGGGACAGGGGGCCCGGGGGCACAGATACGCAGTATTTT.

V and J are TRBV7-9 and TRBJ1-2; D possibly corresponds to TRBD1 (6 bases). This CDR3 comprises 16 residues. The germline CDR1 and CDR2 sequences are SEHNR and FQNEAQ (reference sequence). Trimming left V 5 bases short and J 3 bases short, with 19 bases between. DNA of the CDR3: TGTGCCAGCAGCCGAGCAGGACAGCGGCCCTACTATGGCTACACCTTC. Its protein is CASSRAGQRPYYGYTF.

CDR3 coding DNA: TGTGCCAGCAGTGATCAAGCGGGGGGGGTTCGTAGGGAGACCCAGTACTTC. This codes for CASSDQAGGVRRETQYF. This chain connects TRBV6-1 to TRBJ2-5; 10 bases are shared with TRBD2. V trimming: 3 bases; J trimming: 5 bases; junction bases outside the gene matches: 12. Germline CDR1 reads MNHNS; CDR2 reads SASEGT. CDR3 length: 17 amino acids.

The chain is built from TRBV6-5 and TRBJ1-2, with D possibly TRBD1 on 5 matching bases. The CDR3 totals 15 residues. The V end lost 2 bases, the J end lost 2 bases, and 12 bases lay between the germline ends. CDR1 MNHEY and CDR2 SVGAGI come from the germline V gene. CDR3 residues: CASSYDRGPNYGYTF. CDR3 sequence (DNA): TGTGCCAGCAGTTACGACAGAGGCCCCAACTATGGCTACACCTTC.

This clone was seen just once. The CDR3 bases are TGTGCCACCAGCAGAGAGACAGGGCTCTTTTCTTCTGGGGCCAACGTCCTGACTTTC. Its translation: CATSRETGLFSSGANVLTF. This chain joins TRBV15 and TRBJ2-6; 7 nucleotides match TRBD1. From germline, CDR1 is LNHNV and CDR2 YYDKDF (reference sequence). This CDR3 is 19 amino acids long. Germline trimming cut 0 bases from V and 1 base from J; bases unmatched to any gene: 9.

This clone was detected only a few times. This chain connects TRBV11-2 to TRBJ2-2; 9 positions match TRBD2. Germline assignment: CDR1 SGHAT and CDR2 FQNNGV. CDR3 length equals 17 residues. Trimming took 4 bases from V and 3 from J; bases not matched to a gene: 9. In DNA, the CDR3 is TGTGCCAGCAGCTCCCTCGAGGTAGCGGGGGACACCGGGGAGCTGTTTTTT. Encoded protein: CASSSLEVAGDTGELFF.